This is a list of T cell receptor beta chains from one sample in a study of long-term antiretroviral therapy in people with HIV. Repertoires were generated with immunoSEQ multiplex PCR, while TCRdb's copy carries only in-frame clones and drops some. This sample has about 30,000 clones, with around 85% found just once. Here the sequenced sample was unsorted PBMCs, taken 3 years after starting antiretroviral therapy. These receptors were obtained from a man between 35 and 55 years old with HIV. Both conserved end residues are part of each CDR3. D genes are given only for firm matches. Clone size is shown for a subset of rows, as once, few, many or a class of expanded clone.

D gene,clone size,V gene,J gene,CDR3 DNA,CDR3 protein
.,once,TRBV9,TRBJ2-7,TGTGCCAGCAGCGAGGGACACCTGGACGAGCAGTACTTC,CASSEGHLDEQYF
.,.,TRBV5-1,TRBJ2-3,TGCGCCAGCAGGGACGGACAGCCAGATACGCAGTATTTT,CASRDGQPDTQYF
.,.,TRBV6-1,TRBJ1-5,TGTGCCACCCAAAGGGCCACTAGCGGCAATCAGCCCCAGCATTTT,CATQRATSGNQPQHF
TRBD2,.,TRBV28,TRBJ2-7,TGTGCCAGCAGTTTTGGGACTAGCGGGACCTACTACGAGCAGTACTTC,CASSFGTSGTYYEQYF
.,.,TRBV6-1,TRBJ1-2,TGTGCCAGCAGTGAAACAAACGGACTTACTAACTATGGCTACACCTTC,CASSETNGLTNYGYTF
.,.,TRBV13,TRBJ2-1,TGTGCCAGCAGCTTAGAAACTTCGGGGACTCGCTCCTACAATGAGCAGTTCTTC,CASSLETSGTRSYNEQFF
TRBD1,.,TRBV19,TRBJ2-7,TGTGCCAGTAGTACGGACAGGGATTTGAACGAGCAGTACTTC,CASSTDRDLNEQYF
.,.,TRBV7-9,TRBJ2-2,TGTGCCAGCAGCTTGTACAGGGAAGCCGGGGAGCTGTTTTTT,CASSLYREAGELFF
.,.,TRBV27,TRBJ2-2,TGTGCCAGCAGTTTATTCCGGCAGAACACCGGGGAGCTGTTTTTT,CASSLFRQNTGELFF
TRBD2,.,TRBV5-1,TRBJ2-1,TGCGCCAGCAGCCCCACCGGGAGGGGGGCCGTTATAAAAAATGAGCAGTTCTTC,CASSPTGRGAVIKNEQFF
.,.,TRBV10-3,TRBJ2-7,TGTGCCATCAGTGAGTCGACAGGTGTCTCCTACGAGCAGTACTTC,CAISESTGVSYEQYF
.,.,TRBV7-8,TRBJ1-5,TGTGCCAGCAGCGTTAGCGGGTCCATGAATCAGCCCCAGCATTTT,CASSVSGSMNQPQHF
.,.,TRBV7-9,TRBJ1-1,TGTGCCAGCAGCTTCACGGGGGCAGGGAGTATGGACACTGAAGCTTTCTTT,CASSFTGAGSMDTEAFF
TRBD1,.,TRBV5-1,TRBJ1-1,TGCGCCAGCAGCTATGGACAGGGGGCAGGGGGCACTGAAGCTTTCTTT,CASSYGQGAGGTEAFF
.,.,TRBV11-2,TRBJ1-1,TGTGCCAGCAGCTTAGGCGGGATTGAAGCTTTCTTT,CASSLGGIEAFF
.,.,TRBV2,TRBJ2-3,TGTGCCAGCAGTGATTTTGGGGTTTTAACCTTTAACACAGATACGCAGTATTTT,CASSDFGVLTFNTDTQYF
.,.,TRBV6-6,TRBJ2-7,TGTGCCAGCAGTTCCCCGGGACTCTACTACGAGCAGTACTTC,CASSSPGLYYEQYF
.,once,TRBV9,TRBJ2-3,TGTGCCAGCAGCGTTGAAGTATCAGATACGCAGTATTTT,CASSVEVSDTQYF
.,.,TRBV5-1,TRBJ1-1,TGCGCCAGCAGCGTAGGGGTGAACACTGAAGCTTTCTTT,CASSVGVNTEAFF
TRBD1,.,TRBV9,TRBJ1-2,TGTGCCAGCAGCCCTAAGATGGGACAGTTGTCCCTTAACTATGGCTACACCTTC,CASSPKMGQLSLNYGYTF
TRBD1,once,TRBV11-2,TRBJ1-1,TGTGCCAGCAGTTTCGGGACAGACACTGAAGCTTTCTTT,CASSFGTDTEAFF
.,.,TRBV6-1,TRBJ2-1,TGTGCCAGCAGTGCCGGTGGTGAGCAGTTCTTC,CASSAGGEQFF
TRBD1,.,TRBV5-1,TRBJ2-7,TGCGCCAGCAGCTCGCCCGTCAGGGGGAAGACCTACGAGCAGTACTTC,CASSSPVRGKTYEQYF
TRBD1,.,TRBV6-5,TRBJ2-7,TGTGCCAGCAGACTCACAGGGGGCGTGTACGAGCAGTACTTC,CASRLTGGVYEQYF
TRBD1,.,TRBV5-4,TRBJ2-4,TGTGCCAGCAGCTTGGAACAGGGGGTGATCGCCAAAAACATTCAGTACTTC,CASSLEQGVIAKNIQYF
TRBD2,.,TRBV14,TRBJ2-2,TGTGCCAGCAGCCGCGGAGTAGCGGGAGCCCCCGGGGAGCTGTTTTTT,CASSRGVAGAPGELFF
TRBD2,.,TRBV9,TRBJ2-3,TGTGCCAGCAGCGGGGGGGGGTTGGGAGATACGCAGTATTTT,CASSGGGLGDTQYF
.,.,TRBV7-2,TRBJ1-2,TGTGCCAGCAGCTTAGGTGTGGCACCGGGAGATGGCTACACCTTC,CASSLGVAPGDGYTF
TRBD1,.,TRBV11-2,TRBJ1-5,TGTGCCAGCAGCTTCTTGGGGTCCCAACAGGGGGCGGGCAATCAGCCCCAGCATTTT,CASSFLGSQQGAGNQPQHF
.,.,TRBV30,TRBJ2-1,TGTGCCTGGAGTGTAGAGATTACCTACAATGAGCAGTTCTTC,CAWSVEITYNEQFF
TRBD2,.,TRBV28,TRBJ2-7,TGTGCCAGCAGTTTGCTAGCGGGAGTTCGCGAGCAGTACTTC,CASSLLAGVREQYF
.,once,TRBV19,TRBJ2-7,TGTGCCAGTAGTATCTCGGGGTTCTCCTACGAGCAGTACTTC,CASSISGFSYEQYF
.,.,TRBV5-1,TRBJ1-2,TGCGCCAGCAGCTCTAAAGGGTTAGACTATGGCTACACCTTC,CASSSKGLDYGYTF
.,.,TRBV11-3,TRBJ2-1,TGTGCCAGCAGGGACTTTGACAATGAGCAGTTCTTC,CASRDFDNEQFF
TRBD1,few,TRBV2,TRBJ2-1,TGTGCCAGCACGGGACAGGTCACCTACAATGAGCAGTTCTTC,CASTGQVTYNEQFF
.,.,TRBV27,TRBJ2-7,TGTGCCAGCAGTTTAACAGCTGACGGCTACGAGCAGTACTTC,CASSLTADGYEQYF
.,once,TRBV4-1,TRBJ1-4,TGCGCCAGCAGCTCCGCGAGGGGCCTAACAACTAATGAAAAACTGTTTTTT,CASSSARGLTTNEKLFF
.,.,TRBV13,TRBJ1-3,TGTGCCAGCAGCTTATCGGGGGAAGGAAACACCATATATTTT,CASSLSGEGNTIYF
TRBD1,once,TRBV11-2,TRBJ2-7,TGTGCCAGCAGCTTAGCGGGACAGGGGATAGAGCAGTACTTC,CASSLAGQGIEQYF
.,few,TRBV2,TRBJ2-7,TGTGCCAGCAGGGTTACCTACGAGCAGTACTTC,CASRVTYEQYF
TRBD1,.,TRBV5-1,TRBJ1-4,TGCGCCAGCAGCTTCGAGGGACAGCTAATGGAAAAACTGTTTTTT,CASSFEGQLMEKLFF
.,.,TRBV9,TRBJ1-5,TGTGCCAGCAGCGTAGGCAGGGAAGGACAGCCCCAGCATTTT,CASSVGREGQPQHF
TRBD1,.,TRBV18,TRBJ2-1,TGTGCCAGCTCACCCGGTGGACAGGGGGCATACAATGAGCAGTTCTTC,CASSPGGQGAYNEQFF
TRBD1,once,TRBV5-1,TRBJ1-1,TGCGCCAGCAGCTTGGATGGACAGGGGAACACTGAAGCTTTCTTT,CASSLDGQGNTEAFF
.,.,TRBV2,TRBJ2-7,TGTGCCAGCAGCGACCAGGGGGAGGAGTGGAACGAGCAGTACTTC,CASSDQGEEWNEQYF
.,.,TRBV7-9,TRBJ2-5,TGTGCCAGCAGCTCGTTTGACTCCTACGAGACCCAGTACTTC,CASSSFDSYETQYF
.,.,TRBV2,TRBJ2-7,TGTGCCAGCAGTGACCCCGGGGATGGCGCCTACGAGCAGTACTTC,CASSDPGDGAYEQYF
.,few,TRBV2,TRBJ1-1,TGTGCCAGCAGGGGGGTATACACTGAAGCTTTCTTT,CASRGVYTEAFF
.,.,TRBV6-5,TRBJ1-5,TGTGCCAGCGCTCGGTTCCTGAGCAATCAGCCCCAGCATTTT,CASARFLSNQPQHF